This T cell receptor beta chain was sequenced during a study of shared clonotypes between healthy human individuals. Findings of the study overall: Naive subsets typically showed greater estimated richness than memory subsets. Relative to clonotypes present in all four donors, those not shared had lower generation probabilities.

In the case of this clone: Its antigen remains unidentified.

Germline CDR1 reads SNHLY; CDR2 reads FYNNEI. CDR3 size: 15 residues. The J segment lost 7 bases and the V segment lost 1 base, leaving 9 bases of the junction unmatched. Generated by immunoSEQ multiplex PCR, the TCRdb table keeps only in-frame clones and is missing some. The sample includes some 660,000 clones, about three quarters of them seen just once. Sample: memory CD4+ T cells sorted from blood. Regarding subset: CD45RA-negative fraction. This receptor was taken from a woman in her 30s in good health. This chain connects TRBV2 to TRBJ2-7, with 8 bases aligning to TRBD1. The CDR3 protein is CASSEGKGQGREQYF. The CDR3, as DNA: TGTGCCAGCAGTGAAGGAAAAGGACAGGGAAGGGAGCAGTACTTC.